One and the same sample provided the 27 T cell receptor beta chains below, sequenced in a study of cytomegalovirus exposure and HLA in healthy donors. The PCR made use of 60 Vbeta and 13 Jbeta primers. Produced via immunoSEQ multiplex PCR; TCRdb's table is partial and in-frame only. The sample gives about 92,000 clones, more than 65% of which show up once; 1% to 1.5% is in the top ten. Sequencing was performed on PBMCs. These TCRs come from a girl aged 2-10 years in good health and CMV-seropositive.

The chain employs TRBV29-1 and TRBJ2-1; tentative D call: TRBD1 (5 bases). CDR1 is SQVTM, CDR2 ANQGSEA, per germline. V was pared by 4 bases and J by 1 base, with 11 bases between. This CDR3 is built from 14 residues. CDR3 coding DNA: TGCAGCGTTGTGTCAGGGAAATCCTACAATGAGCAGTTCTTC. Translating it yields CSVVSGKSYNEQFF.

This chain links TRBV19 with TRBJ1-5; D may be TRBD1 (5 bases). Germline values: CDR1 LNHDA, CDR2 SQIVND (reference sequence). The CDR3 length is 15 residues. Trimming took 9 bases from V and 0 from J, leaving 15 bases between them. This CDR3 is CASLGRTNSNQPQHF. The CDR3 region has the DNA TGTGCCAGCCTAGGTCGGACAAATAGCAATCAGCCCCAGCATTTT. Together with reference TRBV19 and TRBJ1-5, the CDR3 gives the full variable domain: DGGITQSPKYLFRKEGQNVTLSCEQNLNHDAMYWYRQDPGQGLRLIYYSQIVNDFQKGDIAEGYSVSREKKESFPLTVTSAQKNPTAFYLCASLGRTNSNQPQHFGDGTRLSIL.

V is TRBV30 and J is TRBJ1-3; 12 bases map to TRBD1. Germline CDR1 is GTSNPN and CDR2 is SVGIG (reference sequence). The V gene end was trimmed by 4 bases and the J gene end by 1 base; junction bases not matched to a gene: 5. This CDR3 comprises 16 residues. The CDR3 region is CAWIPGQGASGNTIYF. The CDR3 DNA is TGTGCCTGGATTCCGGGACAGGGGGCATCTGGAAACACCATATATTTT.

The chain recombines TRBV7-8 with TRBJ1-2; D uncertain. This CDR3 is 14 amino acids long. Germline assignment: CDR1 SGHVS and CDR2 FQNEAQ. With 2 bases removed from V and 7 bases from J, the gap between germline ends came to 14 bases. Here the CDR3 DNA reads TGTGCCAGCAGCTTACCCTTCTTCTCGGGTGGCTACACCTTC. Translating it yields CASSLPFFSGGYTF.

V gene TRBV28 combines with J gene TRBJ1-2; D is uncertain. The germline V and J ends were trimmed by 3 bases and 4 bases, with 9 bases remaining between them. Germline V gives CDR1 MDHEN, CDR2 SYDVKM. The CDR3 totals 13 residues. CDR3 nucleotide sequence: TGTGCCAGCAGTTTGCGGGTTGTCTATGGCTACACCTTC. Amino acid sequence: CASSLRVVYGYTF.

Worth noting for this clone: An end of the junction differs from the germline gene, which may be a read error. The V and J genes are TRBV29-1 and TRBJ1-5; D is unresolved. This CDR3 comprises 12 residues. Per the germline V gene, CDR1 is SQVTM and CDR2 is ANQGSEA. CDR3 nucleotides: TGCAGCGTTCGAACTAGCAATCAGCCCCAGAATTTT. Its protein product is CSVRTSNQPQNF.

This rearrangement joins TRBV28 to TRBJ1-5, with D unresolved. Looked up from germline, CDR1 is MDHEN and CDR2 is SYDVKM. CDR3 length equals 12 residues. Trimming took 7 bases from V and 7 from J, leaving 11 bases between them. CDR3 sequence reads: CASISPGQPQHF. CDR3 coding DNA: TGTGCCAGCATCTCCCCGGGACAGCCCCAGCATTTT. Looking up the rest from reference TRBV28 and TRBJ1-5 gives the full variable domain: DVKVTQSSRYLVKRTGEKVFLECVQDMDHENMFWYRQDPGLGLRLIYFSYDVKMKEKGDIPEGYSVSREKKERFSLILESASTNQTSMYLCASISPGQPQHFGDGTRLSIL.

This clone was observed a few times. J is TRBJ1-5 and V is TRBV19; TRBD1 might be the D (6 bases). V was cut by 2 bases and J by 3 bases, with 11 bases left in between. Germline loops: CDR1 LNHDA, CDR2 SQIVND (reference sequence). The CDR3 is 15 amino acids. The CDR3 loop reads CASSITGQFNQPQHF. The CDR3 DNA sequence: TGTGCCAGTAGTATAACAGGGCAATTCAATCAGCCCCAGCATTTT.

The chain joins TRBV4-1 to TRBJ2-3; 9 bases fit TRBD1. The ends lost 4 bases at V and 5 bases at J; junction bases unmatched: 7. Per the germline V gene, CDR1 is MGHRA and CDR2 is YSYEKL. The CDR3 covers 15 residues. The CDR3 sequence: CASSPGTGKEDTQYF. As DNA, the CDR3 is TGCGCCAGCAGCCCGGGGACAGGGAAAGAAGATACGCAGTATTTT.

The gene calls are TRBV9 and TRBJ1-5; TRBD1 agrees at 7 bases. J lost 5 bases, V lost 4 bases, and 6 bases had no gene match. CDR1 and CDR2 (germline): SGDLS, YYNGEE. The CDR3 spans 14 residues. In DNA form, the CDR3 reads TGTGCCAGCAGCCTGACAGGGACCTATCAGCCCCAGCATTTT. It is translated as CASSLTGTYQPQHF.

In its sample, this clone was seen a few times. V and J are TRBV28 and TRBJ2-7; D gene uncertain. CDR1 is MDHEN, CDR2 SYDVKM, per germline. V lost 2 bases to trimming and J lost 5 bases, with 4 bases between them. CDR3 size: 11 residues. Here the CDR3 DNA reads TGTGCCAGCAGTTTACTCCACGAGCAGTACTTC. This encodes CASSLLHEQYF.

The rearrangement joins TRBV7-2 to TRBJ2-7; 10 bases agree with TRBD2. The CDR3 loop spans 17 amino acids. Germline CDR1 reads SGHTA; CDR2 reads FQGNSA. V trimming: 5 bases; J trimming: 3 bases; junction bases outside the gene matches: 13. The CDR3 reads CASSSLRSGRALYEQYF. Written as DNA, the CDR3 is TGTGCCAGCAGCAGCTTACGGAGCGGGAGGGCCCTCTACGAGCAGTACTTC. The full variable domain, with the rest looked up from reference TRBV7-2 and TRBJ2-7, is GAGVSQSPSNKVTEKGKDVELRCDPISGHTALYWYRQSLGQGLEFLIYFQGNSAPDKSGLPSDRFSAERTGGSVSTLTIQRTQQEDSAVYLCASSSLRSGRALYEQYFGPGTRLTVT.

This chain uses TRBV29-1 with TRBJ1-2; a weak D match, TRBD1 (5 bases). From germline, CDR1 is SQVTM and CDR2 ANQGSEA. The V and J ends lost 7 bases and 4 bases respectively, with 13 bases between them. CDR3 length: 12 residues. The CDR3 loop reads CSASGGSYGYTF. The DNA for the CDR3 is TGCAGCGCCTCCGGGGGTAGCTATGGCTACACCTTC.

This chain uses TRBV29-1 with TRBJ2-3; D possibly corresponds to TRBD2 (7 bases). Trimming took 8 bases from V and 0 from J, leaving 18 bases between them. This CDR3 contains 15 residues. Germline CDR1 reads SQVTM; CDR2 reads ANQGSEA. CDR3 protein: CSLGGQSYSTDTQYF. For the CDR3, the DNA is TGCAGCCTCGGGGGGCAGAGCTATAGCACAGATACGCAGTATTTT.

This chain joins TRBV28 and TRBJ1-1, with 10 bases lining up with TRBD1. V shed 6 bases and J 1 base; nucleotides not matched to a gene: 8. CDR1 is MDHEN, CDR2 SYDVKM, per germline. The CDR3 is made up of 16 amino acids. The CDR3 nucleotides are TGTGCCAGCAGCGAGGGACAGGGGCTGACGAACACTGAAGCTTTCTTT. Its translation is CASSEGQGLTNTEAFF. The full variable domain, its missing parts supplied by reference TRBV28 and TRBJ1-1, is DVKVTQSSRYLVKRTGEKVFLECVQDMDHENMFWYRQDPGLGLRLIYFSYDVKMKEKGDIPEGYSVSREKKERFSLILESASTNQTSMYLCASSEGQGLTNTEAFFGQGTRLTVV.

This rearrangement joins TRBV6-5 to TRBJ2-1; D unresolved. From germline, CDR1 is MNHEY and CDR2 SVGAGI. The CDR3 extends over 14 amino acids. With 2 bases removed from V and 6 bases from J, the gap between germline ends came to 11 bases. The CDR3 region has the DNA TGTGCCAGCAGTTACATTAACTCGGGCAATGAGCAGTTCTTC. It yields the protein CASSYINSGNEQFF.

This clone appeared a single time. The chain employs TRBV25-1 and TRBJ1-2; the match to TRBD1 covers 7 bases. Trimming at V came to 2 bases and at J to 4 bases, leaving 10 bases not matched to a gene. The CDR3 totals 16 residues. Per germline, CDR1 MGHDK and CDR2 SYGVNS. CDR3 in DNA: TGTGCCAGCAGTGAAGGCCGGTGGGACAGATCCTATGGCTACACCTTC. Its translation is CASSEGRWDRSYGYTF.

The chain employs TRBV28 and TRBJ1-2; D is ambiguous. This CDR3 is 14 amino acids long. V shed 7 bases and J shed 4 bases, with 16 bases lying between them. Per the germline V gene, CDR1 is MDHEN and CDR2 is SYDVKM. CDR3 amino acids: CASNGAPFLYGYTF. CDR3 nucleotides: TGTGCCAGCAATGGAGCGCCGTTTCTCTATGGCTACACCTTC.

This clone showed up just a few times. This chain uses TRBV6-5 with TRBJ1-1; 7 bases match TRBD1. The CDR3 spans 16 residues. Trimming removed 2 bases from V and 1 base from J; junction bases left unmatched: 7. Germline V gives CDR1 MNHEY, CDR2 SVGAGI. The CDR3 DNA reads TGTGCCAGCAGTTACGTAGGGGGCGTTAGGAACACTGAAGCTTTCTTT. It translates to CASSYVGGVRNTEAFF.

The chain has TRBV5-6 and TRBJ2-2; 8 bases map to TRBD1. The CDR3 runs to 15 residues. Germline CDR1 reads SGHDT; CDR2 reads YYEEEE. Trimming removed 2 bases from V and 3 bases from J; junction bases left unmatched: 3. In DNA, the CDR3 is TGTGCCAGCAGCTTCGGACAGGGATACACCGGGGAGCTGTTTTTT. The encoded protein is CASSFGQGYTGELFF.

The V and J genes are TRBV7-6 and TRBJ1-5; the D gene is possibly TRBD1 (5 bases). The CDR3 totals 14 residues. V was shortened by 1 base and J by 4 bases, with 8 bases between the two germline ends. Germline V gene data show CDR1 as SGHVS and CDR2 as FNYEAQ. This chain's CDR3 is CASSLGGGNQPQHF. The CDR3 DNA sequence: TGTGCCAGCAGCTTAGGGGGGGGGAATCAGCCCCAGCATTTT. The full variable domain, in which reference TRBV7-6 and TRBJ1-5 provide the parts outside the CDR3, is GAGVSQSPRYKVTKRGQDVALRCDPISGHVSLYWYRQALGQGPEFLTYFNYEAQQDKSGLPNDRFSAERPEGSISTLTIQRTEQRDSAMYRCASSLGGGNQPQHFGDGTRLSIL.

The V and J genes are TRBV9 and TRBJ1-5; D might be TRBD1 (5 bases). Germline V gene lookup returns CDR1 SGDLS and CDR2 YYNGEE. Trimming took 4 bases from V and 3 from J, leaving 14 bases between them. CDR3 length equals 15 residues. This CDR3 is CASSRYAGYNQPQHF. In DNA, the CDR3 is TGTGCCAGCAGCAGATACGCAGGGTACAATCAGCCCCAGCATTTT.

The genes are TRBV5-1 and TRBJ1-1, with D possibly TRBD1 on 5 matching bases. Trimming pared 5 bases from V and 0 bases from J, leaving 14 bases between. This CDR3 contains 15 residues. Germline V gene lookup returns CDR1 SGHRS and CDR2 YFSETQ. The CDR3 region has the DNA TGCGCCAGCAGGGCTTACAGGCAACTGAACACTGAAGCTTTCTTT. It encodes CASRAYRQLNTEAFF.

J is TRBJ1-5 and V is TRBV29-1; maybe TRBD1 (5 bases). The germline V gene has CDR1 SQVTM and CDR2 ANQGSEA. CDR3 length: 14 amino acids. Trimming took 7 bases from V and 6 from J, leaving 19 bases between them. The CDR3 region has the DNA TGCAGCGCCAAAGGTGGGGGGTTCGGTCAGCCCCAGCATTTT. This codes for CSAKGGGFGQPQHF.

The chain joins TRBV5-6 to TRBJ1-1, with a weak D call TRBD1 (6 bases). The V gene's germline CDR1 is SGHDT and CDR2 YYEEEE. The CDR3 is 12 residues long. Deletions cut 2 bases from V and 6 bases from J, with 8 bases between. CDR3 DNA: TGTGCCAGCAGCTTTCAGGGGCCTGAAGCTTTCTTT. This encodes CASSFQGPEAFF.

This chain connects TRBV30 to TRBJ1-4; a weak D match, TRBD1 (5 bases). The CDR3 sequence is 13 residues long. The V gene lost 5 bases and the J gene lost 4 bases, with 11 bases spanning the gap. The germline CDR1 and CDR2 sequences are GTSNPN and SVGIG (reference sequence). CDR3 bases: TGTGCCTGGGCGGGGGGGAATAATGAAAAACTGTTTTTT. Amino acid sequence: CAWAGGNNEKLFF. Together with reference TRBV30 and TRBJ1-4, the CDR3 gives the full variable domain: SQTIHQWPATLVQPVGSPLSLECTVEGTSNPNLYWYRQAAGRGLQLLFYSVGIGQISSEVPQNLSASRPQDRQFILSSKKLLLSDSGFYLCAWAGGNNEKLFFGSGTQLSVL.

J is TRBJ2-7 and V is TRBV20-1, with 7 bases aligning to TRBD2. Germline V lookup: CDR1 DFQATT, CDR2 SNEGSKA (reference sequence). V shed 6 bases, J shed 3 bases, and the junction held 2 bases outside the gene matches. The CDR3 contains 11 residues. For the CDR3, the DNA is TGCAGTGCGGGGAGGGACTACGAGCAGTACTTC. Translated, it gives CSAGRDYEQYF.